This TCR beta chain was obtained from a study of naive and memory T cell subsets. Two oligonucleotides, mixed equimolar, formed the beta constant-region primer covering TRBC1 and TRBC2. Nested alpha and beta constant-region primers with the SP2 primer drove four PCR rounds on ligated cDNA. A single record per CDR3 protein comes from TCRdb applying MiXCR to the UMI-ligation and nested PCR reads. The sample shows about 150,000 distinct CDR3 sequences, roughly 22% of them seen only once. Notes on the study in general: Clonotypes here are unpaired alpha or beta chain sequences. Naive repertoires, especially CD8, held a few larger clonotypes, possibly memory cells re-expressing CD45RA.

The J segment lost 5 bases and the V segment lost 2 bases, leaving 11 bases of the junction unmatched. Germline V CDR1 and CDR2: MNHEY, SVGEGT. The CDR3 is 16 amino acids. This clonotype was observed a handful of times. The antigen remains undetermined. CD4 T cells were positively selected, then CD8 T cells from the CD4-negative fraction. The chain is built from TRBV6-2 or TRBV6-3 and TRBJ1-1, with 7 nucleotides matching TRBD1. The material sequenced was naive CD4+ T cells from blood. The TCR comes from a human donor in good health. The CDR3 DNA is TGTGCCAGCAGTTACCCCGAACAGGGGCTACGTACTGAAGCTTTCTTT. This translates into CASSYPEQGLRTEAFF.